This entry concerns a single T cell receptor (beta chain). The PCR employed 60 Vbeta primers together with 13 Jbeta primers. Sequencing was performed with immunoSEQ multiplex PCR; in TCRdb, only in-frame clones are kept and a portion is missing. The table lists about 98,000 clones, around 70% of them singletons, with roughly 2.5% in the top ten. With V trimmed by 6 bases and J by 3 bases, 19 bases remained unmatched. The CDR3 is 20 amino acids. Germline V gives CDR1 MDHEN, CDR2 SYDVKM. This sample is drawn from a study of cytomegalovirus exposure and HLA in healthy donors. The chain is built from TRBV28 and TRBJ2-4; 11 nucleotides line up with TRBD1. The receptor was derived from a man over 45 in good health and CMV-seronegative. Material: PBMCs. CDR3 nucleotide sequence: TGTGCCAGCAGCCCGAACCTTGGGACAGGGGGAATGGTTGGCAAAAACATTCAGTACTTC. Protein: CASSPNLGTGGMVGKNIQYF.